This section outlines one T cell receptor beta chain sequence together with its context. The data originate from a study of T cell repertoires in aging, cancer and after chemotherapy. A mixed TRB-A/B primer pool amplified rearranged TRB by multiplex touch-down PCR. TCRdb processed the multiplex PCR reads anew with MiXCR; each CDR3 protein has one entry. Of a few thousand distinct CDR3 sequences listed, about 62% are singletons. V shed 5 bases and J 1 base; nucleotides not matched to a gene: 3. CDR3 size: 14 residues. Germline V lookup: CDR1 SEHNR, CDR2 FQNEAQ (reference sequence). TCR beta rearrangements were amplified from peripheral blood genomic DNA.

Sequenced input: blood. The sequence derives from a human donor with a solid tumor. The chain carries TRBV7-9 and TRBJ2-5, with TRBD1 matching over 8 bases. CDR3 region: CASSPDRVQETQYF. DNA of the CDR3: TGTGCCAGCAGCCCGGACAGGGTCCAAGAGACCCAGTACTTC.